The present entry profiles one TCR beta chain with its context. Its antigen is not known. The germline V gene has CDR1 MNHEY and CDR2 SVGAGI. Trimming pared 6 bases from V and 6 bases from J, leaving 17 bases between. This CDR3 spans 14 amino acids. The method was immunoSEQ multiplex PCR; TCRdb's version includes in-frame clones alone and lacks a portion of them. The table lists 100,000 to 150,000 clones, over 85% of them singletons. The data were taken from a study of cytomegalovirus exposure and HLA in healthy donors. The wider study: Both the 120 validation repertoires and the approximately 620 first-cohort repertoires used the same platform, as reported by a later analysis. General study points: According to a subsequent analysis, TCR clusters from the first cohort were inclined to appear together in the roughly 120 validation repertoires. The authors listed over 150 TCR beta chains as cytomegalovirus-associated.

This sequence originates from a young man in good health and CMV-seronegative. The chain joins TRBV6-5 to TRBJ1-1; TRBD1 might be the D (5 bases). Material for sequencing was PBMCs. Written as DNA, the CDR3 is TGTGCCAGCAGCCACCGGGGGTGGAAGGCTGAAGCTTTCTTT. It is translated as CASSHRGWKAEAFF.